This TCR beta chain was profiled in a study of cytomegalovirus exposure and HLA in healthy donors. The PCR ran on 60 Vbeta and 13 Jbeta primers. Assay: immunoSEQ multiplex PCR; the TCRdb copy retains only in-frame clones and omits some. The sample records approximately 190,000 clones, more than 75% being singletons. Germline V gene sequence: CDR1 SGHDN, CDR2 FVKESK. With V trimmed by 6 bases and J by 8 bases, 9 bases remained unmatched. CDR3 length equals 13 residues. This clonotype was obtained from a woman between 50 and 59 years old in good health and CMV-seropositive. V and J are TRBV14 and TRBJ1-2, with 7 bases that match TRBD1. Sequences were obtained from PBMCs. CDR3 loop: CASSPQGPGGYTF. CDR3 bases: TGTGCCAGCAGTCCACAGGGGCCGGGAGGCTACACCTTC.